Listed below are T cell receptor beta chains from one sample, sequenced in a study of T cells in Graves' hyperthyroidism and ophthalmopathy. TCRdb itself ran the multiplex PCR reads through MiXCR, one entry per CDR3 protein. Of fewer than 600,000 distinct CDR3 sequences listed, roughly 14% are singletons. The sample was blood. These receptors all stem from a woman under 30 with Graves' hyperthyroidism. The CDR3 runs from the conserved cysteine through the conserved F or W. A D gene is named only where the DNA matches it firmly. Clone size is not always given. Where it is, it says once, few, many or a class for expanded clones.

TGTGCCAGCAGTGAAACAGGATCGGACACTGAAGCTTTCTTT,CASSETGSDTEAFF,many,TRBV2,.,TRBJ1-1
TGTGCCACCAGTGATTCCTCGGACGGATTCAATCAGCCCCAGCATTTT,CATSDSSDGFNQPQHF,many,TRBV24-1,.,TRBJ1-5
TGTGCCACCAGCAGAGAAGGGACAGGGCCCGGGGAGCTGTTTTTT,CATSREGTGPGELFF,.,TRBV15,TRBD1,TRBJ2-2
TGTTCCAGTAGTATTGGGACAGAGGGGGGAAAAGCTTTCTTT,CSSSIGTEGGKAFF,many,TRBV19,TRBD1,TRBJ1-1
TGTGCCAGCAGTATCATGGACACACGCAATCAGCCCCAGCATTTT,CASSIMDTRNQPQHF,.,TRBV27,.,TRBJ1-5
TGTGCCAGCAGCTCGTCCGGGACAGGGGCTGGCTACACCTTC,CASSSSGTGAGYTF,.,TRBV7-3,TRBD1,TRBJ1-2
TGTGCCAGCCCTACACTCGGGTATAGCGGGAGCACCGGGGAGCTGTTTTTT,CASPTLGYSGSTGELFF,many,TRBV12-3/TRBV12-4,TRBD2,TRBJ2-2
TGCAGTGCTAGAGATGCGGGGCGCGACACTGAAGCTTTCTTT,CSARDAGRDTEAFF,many,TRBV20-1,.,TRBJ1-1
TGTGCCTCTAAAGGTGGGACGGGCACAGATACGCAGTATTTT,CASKGGTGTDTQYF,many,TRBV7-9,.,TRBJ2-3
TGCAGTGCTAGGGGACTAGCGGGAAGCACTGAGCAGTTCTTC,CSARGLAGSTEQFF,many,TRBV20-1,TRBD2,TRBJ2-1
TGTGCCAGCAGCTTAGTCAACAATGAGCAGTTCTTC,CASSLVNNEQFF,many,TRBV11-2,.,TRBJ2-1
TGCAGTGCTAGAGGGAGACAGGGGAGGGGAGAGACCCAGTACTTC,CSARGRQGRGETQYF,many,TRBV20-1,.,TRBJ2-5
TGCAGTGCCGCGGTACAAGGACTATTACATTTT,CSAAVQGLLHF,few,TRBV20-1,.,TRBJ1-5
TGTGCCTGGAGTGACAGCCTCCCGGGGGAGCAGTACTTC,CAWSDSLPGEQYF,many,TRBV30,.,TRBJ2-7